Presented here are 28 T cell receptor beta chains from one specimen sequenced in a study of control samples from healthy donors and cancer patients. Generated by immunoSEQ multiplex PCR, the TCRdb table keeps only in-frame clones and is missing some. The data hold about 44,000 clones, with approximately 87% observed a single time. Source material: PBMCs. The receptor set was obtained from a woman aged 60 to 75 with lung cancer.

V and J are TRBV6-5 and TRBJ1-6, with TRBD1 as a possible D gene (5 bases). The V end was cut by 5 bases, the J end by 6 bases, with 14 bases between. Germline V lookup: CDR1 MNHEY, CDR2 SVGAGI. This CDR3 has 15 amino acids. The CDR3 bases are TGTGCCAGCAGTCCTGGGGGGTTCATTAATTCACCCCTCCACTTT. Translating gives CASSPGGFINSPLHF.

This clone appeared once. This sequence joins TRBV27 and TRBJ2-3; D may be TRBD1 (6 bases). The CDR3 covers 15 residues. CDR1 is MNHEY, CDR2 SMNVEV, per germline (reference sequence). The ends were cut back, 5 bases at V and 2 bases at J, with 14 bases in the middle. The CDR3 nucleotides are TGTGCCAGCAGTCCTGGACAGATAAACACAGATACGCAGTATTTT. It is translated as CASSPGQINTDTQYF.

The V call is TRBV27, the J call TRBJ2-2, with a weak D call TRBD2 (6 bases). This CDR3 spans 15 amino acids. Trimming cost V 2 bases and J 0 bases, with 7 bases left between them. In germline, CDR1 is MNHEY, CDR2 SMNVEV (reference sequence). The CDR3 DNA sequence: TGTGCCAGCAGTTTAGCGGGACCGAACACCGGGGAGCTGTTTTTT. It is translated as CASSLAGPNTGELFF.

This clone was seen a few times. This chain connects TRBV7-9 to TRBJ1-1; a weak D match, TRBD1 (6 bases). Between the trimmed V and J ends, which lost 6 bases and 7 bases, there was a span of 12 bases. Germline lookup yields CDR1 SEHNR and CDR2 FQNEAQ (reference sequence). This CDR3 has 12 amino acids. CDR3 protein: CASSRAGDEAFF. The CDR3 DNA follows: TGTGCCAGCAGTCGAGCAGGGGATGAAGCTTTCTTT.

The chain is built from TRBV2 and TRBJ2-2, with 7 nucleotides matching TRBD1. Germline-derived CDR1 and CDR2 are SNHLY and FYNNEI. V shed 8 bases and J 5 bases; nucleotides not matched to a gene: 11. The CDR3 sequence is 15 residues long. The chain's CDR3 is CASRQTGMSTGELFF. The CDR3 nucleotides are TGTGCCAGCCGCCAGACAGGGATGTCGACCGGGGAGCTGTTTTTT.

The CDR3 DNA follows: TGCGCCAGCAGTGCGGGACGAGGGACCTACGAGCAGTACTTC. It is translated as CASSAGRGTYEQYF. J is TRBJ2-7 and V is TRBV10-2; D possibly matches TRBD1 or TRBD2 (5 bases each). Germline V lookup: CDR1 WSHSY, CDR2 SAAADI. The CDR3 is 14 residues long. The V end lost 4 bases, the J end lost 2 bases, and 12 bases lay between the germline ends.

In its sample, this clone was seen a few times. The chain has TRBV4-2 and TRBJ1-5; TRBD1 matches 8 bases. V was pared by 0 bases and J by 5 bases, with 3 bases of the junction left unmatched. Germline V CDR1 and CDR2: LGHNA, YNFKEQ. The CDR3 covers 15 residues. The CDR3 sequence is CASSQEDRVDQPQHF. As DNA, the CDR3 is TGTGCCAGCAGCCAAGAGGACAGGGTGGATCAGCCCCAGCATTTT.

The rearrangement uses TRBV7-3 and TRBJ1-2; D is ambiguous. CDR1 is SGHTA, CDR2 FQGTGA, per germline. The V end was cut by 0 bases, the J end by 0 bases, with 2 bases between. The CDR3 runs to 13 residues. The CDR3 DNA sequence: TGTGCCAGCAGCTTAACGGCTAACTATGGCTACACCTTC. Residues: CASSLTANYGYTF.

Only one count was recorded for this clone. The chain couples TRBV11-1 to TRBJ2-3; D might be TRBD2 (6 bases). This CDR3 spans 15 amino acids. With 4 bases removed from V and 4 bases from J, the gap between germline ends came to 15 bases. Germline V CDR1 and CDR2: SGHAT, FQDESV (reference sequence). CDR3 DNA sequence: TGTGCCAGCAGCTCTAAAAACCCGGGAGCAGATACGCAGTATTTT. The encoded protein is CASSSKNPGADTQYF.

The J gene is TRBJ1-4, the V gene TRBV6-5; 7 bases align to TRBD1. The CDR3 totals 14 residues. V shed 6 bases and J 5 bases; nucleotides not matched to a gene: 6. Germline V gene sequence: CDR1 MNHEY, CDR2 SVGAGI. In nucleotides, the CDR3 is TGTGCCAGCAGCGATGGGACAGAAAATGAAAAACTGTTTTTT. Its protein is CASSDGTENEKLFF.

The rearrangement joins TRBV6-6 to TRBJ1-2; D is undetermined. Trimming cost V 4 bases and J 7 bases, with 19 bases left between them. The CDR3 is 15 amino acids. The germline CDR1 and CDR2 sequences are MNHNY and SVGAGI (reference sequence). The CDR3 reads CASSSTDLVGVGYTF. CDR3 in DNA: TGTGCCAGCAGTTCCACGGACCTAGTGGGAGTTGGCTACACCTTC.

The chain combines TRBV27 with TRBJ2-1; 8 bases agree with TRBD2. The CDR3 runs to 16 residues. Germline V gene sequence: CDR1 MNHEY, CDR2 SMNVEV (reference sequence). V shed 3 bases, J shed 0 bases, and the junction held 4 bases outside the gene matches. CDR3 nucleotide sequence: TGTGCCAGCAGTTTGGAGGGACTAGGCTCCTACAATGAGCAGTTCTTC. This sequence encodes CASSLEGLGSYNEQFF.

This chain's CDR3 is CASSLAELSENTEAFF. The CDR3 DNA reads as TGTGCCAGCAGCTTGGCCGAGCTTTCTGAGAACACTGAAGCTTTCTTT. This chain joins TRBV5-4 and TRBJ1-1, with D hard to call. Trimming stripped 0 bases from V and 1 base from J, with 13 bases between. The CDR3 length is 16 residues. The germline V gene has CDR1 SGHNT and CDR2 YYREEE (reference sequence).

The chain links TRBV21-1 to TRBJ2-1; the table assigns TRBD1, which was not confirmed against the DNA. TRBV21-1 is annotated as a pseudogene. The CDR3 is 15 amino acids. The CDR3 coding sequence is TGTGCCAGCAGCTCGAATCAGGGCCTTTTCTATGAGCAGTTCTTC. This sequence encodes CASSSNQGLFYEQFF.

CDR3: CASSQDRGFSIIGELFF. CDR3 DNA sequence: TGTGCCAGCAGCCAAGACAGGGGGTTCAGCATAATCGGGGAGCTGTTTTTT. This chain uses TRBV3-1 (or the pseudogene TRBV3-2) with TRBJ2-2; 7 bases align to TRBD1. The CDR3 is made up of 17 amino acids. Germline assignment: CDR1 LGHDT and CDR2 YNNKEL (reference sequence). Unmatched junction bases numbered 11, after V lost 0 bases and J lost 7 bases.

This sequence joins TRBV29-1 and TRBJ1-2; the D gene is possibly TRBD1 (5 bases). This CDR3 has 14 amino acids. The V gene's germline CDR1 is SQVTM and CDR2 ANQGSEA. Trimming cost V 4 bases and J 4 bases, with 16 bases left between them. This CDR3 reads CSVGLPGSGYGYTF. CDR3 DNA: TGCAGCGTTGGACTGCCAGGGTCCGGCTATGGCTACACCTTC.

This chain's CDR3 is CASSQDLTSLGADYGYTF. CDR3 in DNA: TGCGCCAGCAGCCAAGATCTAACGTCGTTGGGGGCTGACTATGGCTACACCTTC. The gene calls are TRBV4-1 and TRBJ1-2; tentatively, D is TRBD1 (6 bases). The CDR3 runs 18 residues. V was clipped by 0 bases and J by 3 bases, with 20 bases between them. Germline V gene data show CDR1 as MGHRA and CDR2 as YSYEKL.

The genes are TRBV9 and TRBJ2-7; unclear D gene. V lost 3 bases to trimming and J lost 6 bases, with 7 bases between them. CDR1 and CDR2 from the germline V gene are SGDLS and YYNGEE. CDR3 size: 11 residues. DNA of the CDR3: TGTGCCAGCAGCGCGAGTTCCGAGCAGTACTTC. Amino acid sequence: CASSASSEQYF.

This rearrangement joins TRBV5-5 to TRBJ2-1, with D maybe TRBD2 (5 bases). This CDR3 contains 18 residues. The germline gives CDR1 SGHKS, CDR2 YYEKEE (reference sequence). Trimming pared 0 bases from V and 0 bases from J, leaving 16 bases between. The CDR3 is CASSLELIGVSSYNEQFF. The DNA of the CDR3 is TGTGCCAGCAGCTTGGAGCTCATCGGGGTAAGCTCCTACAATGAGCAGTTCTTC.

V usage is TRBV11-3 and J usage is TRBJ2-5; 11 bases align to TRBD2. The CDR3 sequence is 15 residues long. The germline V gene has CDR1 SGHNT and CDR2 YENEEA. Trimming removed 3 bases from V and 4 bases from J; junction bases left unmatched: 4. The CDR3: CASSLGLAVGETQYF. The CDR3, as DNA: TGTGCCAGCAGCTTGGGACTAGCGGTCGGAGAGACCCAGTACTTC.

This chain uses TRBV6-5 with TRBJ2-1; either TRBD1 or TRBD2 may supply D (5 bases each). Per germline, CDR1 MNHEY and CDR2 SVGAGI. The CDR3 consists of 16 residues. With 4 bases removed from V and 0 bases from J, the gap between germline ends came to 13 bases. The CDR3 DNA reads TGTGCCAGCAGTTCCTTGGGGACCATCTCCTACAATGAGCAGTTCTTC. Translating it yields CASSSLGTISYNEQFF.

The chain uses TRBV12-3 or TRBV12-4 and TRBJ2-7; no reliable D call. The CDR3 sequence is 12 residues long. Trimming removed 6 bases at V and 3 bases at J, with 9 bases between. CDR3 coding DNA: TGTGCCAGCAGCCCCCAGAACTACGAGCAGTACTTC. It yields the protein CASSPQNYEQYF.

Comments on this clone: A read error may produce the germline difference seen at one junction end. The V gene is TRBV2, the J gene TRBJ1-2, with 7 nucleotides matching TRBD1. This CDR3 comprises 10 residues. Germline V gives CDR1 SNHLY, CDR2 FYNNEI. This chain's CDR3 is CASSGGQANF. The CDR3 bases are TGTGCCAGCAGCGGAGGACAGGCCAACTTC.

The V and J genes are TRBV6-4 and TRBJ1-1, with D possibly TRBD1 on 5 matching bases. The germline CDR1 and CDR2 sequences are MRHNA and SNTAGT. With 6 bases removed from V and 0 bases from J, the gap between germline ends came to 11 bases. There are 14 residues in the CDR3. In DNA form, the CDR3 reads TGTGCCAGCAGAGAAGACAGACTGAACACTGAAGCTTTCTTT. Its protein product is CASREDRLNTEAFF.

The J gene is TRBJ2-7, the V gene TRBV28; maybe TRBD1 (6 bases). The V end lost 2 bases, the J end lost 2 bases, and 13 bases lay between the germline ends. The CDR3 loop spans 15 amino acids. Germline CDR1 MDHEN, CDR2 SYDVKM. CDR3 bases: TGTGCCAGCAGTTTAAGTAGGACAGCGACCTACGAGCAGTACTTC. It is translated as CASSLSRTATYEQYF.

The chain links TRBV6-6 to TRBJ2-7; 9 bases fit TRBD1. J gave up 6 bases and V 7 bases, and 7 bases lay outside the gene matches. Germline V gene lookup returns CDR1 MNHNY and CDR2 SVGAGI (reference sequence). This CDR3 has 13 amino acids. The CDR3 protein is CASTRGQGGEQYF. The CDR3 region has the DNA TGTGCCAGCACCCGGGGACAGGGAGGCGAGCAGTACTTC.

This chain links TRBV29-1 with TRBJ1-2, with D unresolved. With 6 bases removed from V and 8 bases from J, the gap between germline ends came to 16 bases. The CDR3 totals 12 residues. Germline V gene sequence: CDR1 SQVTM, CDR2 ANQGSEA. CDR3 nucleotides: TGCAGCGTCGTCACCATGTACGGAGGCTACACCTTC. Protein sequence: CSVVTMYGGYTF.

The rearrangement links TRBV4-2 to TRBJ2-3, with TRBD2 matching 15 bases. The germline CDR1 and CDR2 sequences are LGHNA and YNFKEQ. J was trimmed by 5 bases and V by 0 bases; bases with no gene match: 6. The CDR3 totals 18 residues. CDR3 protein: CASSQDLGTSGRLDTQYF. Here the CDR3 DNA reads TGTGCCAGCAGCCAAGATCTTGGGACTAGCGGGAGGCTAGATACGCAGTATTTT.